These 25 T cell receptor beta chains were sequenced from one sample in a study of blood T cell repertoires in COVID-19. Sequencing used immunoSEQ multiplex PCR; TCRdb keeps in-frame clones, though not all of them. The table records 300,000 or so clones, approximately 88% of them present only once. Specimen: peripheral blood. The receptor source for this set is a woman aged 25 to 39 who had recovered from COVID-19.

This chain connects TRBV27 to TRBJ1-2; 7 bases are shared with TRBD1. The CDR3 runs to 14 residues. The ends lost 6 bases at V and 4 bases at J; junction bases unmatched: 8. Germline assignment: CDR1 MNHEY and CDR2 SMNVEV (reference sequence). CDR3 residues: CASRRSGTVYGYTF. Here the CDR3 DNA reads TGTGCCAGCAGAAGATCCGGGACAGTCTATGGCTACACCTTC.

The CDR3 bases are TGTGCCAGCAGCTTGACTGGGTTGGACGAGCAGTACTTC. It encodes CASSLTGLDEQYF. The chain is built from TRBV9 and TRBJ2-7; unclear D gene. V lost 4 bases to trimming and J lost 5 bases, with 13 bases between them. The CDR3 consists of 13 residues. Germline values: CDR1 SGDLS, CDR2 YYNGEE.

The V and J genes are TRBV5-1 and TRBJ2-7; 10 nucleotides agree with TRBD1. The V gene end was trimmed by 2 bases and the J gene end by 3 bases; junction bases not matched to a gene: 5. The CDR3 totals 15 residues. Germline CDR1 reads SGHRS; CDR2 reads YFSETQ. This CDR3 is CASSFTTGGFYEQYF. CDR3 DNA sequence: TGCGCCAGCAGCTTCACGACAGGGGGCTTCTACGAGCAGTACTTC.

This CDR3 reads CASSQIRRPQVMGGGCTEAFF. CDR3 sequence (DNA): TGCGCCAGCAGCCAAATCCGCCGCCCCCAGGTTATGGGGGGAGGATGCACTGAAGCTTTCTTT. The J gene is TRBJ1-1, the V gene TRBV10-1, with TRBD1 as a possible D gene (5 bases). V was pared by 6 bases and J by 4 bases, with 36 bases between. Germline CDR1 is WNHNN and CDR2 is SYGVQD (reference sequence). This CDR3 contains 21 residues.

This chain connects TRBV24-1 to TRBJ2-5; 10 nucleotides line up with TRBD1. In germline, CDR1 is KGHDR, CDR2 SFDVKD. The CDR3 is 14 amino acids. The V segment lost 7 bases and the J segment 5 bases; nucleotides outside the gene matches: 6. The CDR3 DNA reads TGTGCCACCAGCGACAGGGGGCTTGGGGAGACCCAGTACTTC. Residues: CATSDRGLGETQYF.

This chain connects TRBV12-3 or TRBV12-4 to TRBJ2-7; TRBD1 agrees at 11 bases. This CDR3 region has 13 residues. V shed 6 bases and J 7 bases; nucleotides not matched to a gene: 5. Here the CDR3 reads CASRWDRGDEQYF. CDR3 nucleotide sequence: TGTGCCAGCAGGTGGGACAGGGGGGATGAGCAGTACTTC.

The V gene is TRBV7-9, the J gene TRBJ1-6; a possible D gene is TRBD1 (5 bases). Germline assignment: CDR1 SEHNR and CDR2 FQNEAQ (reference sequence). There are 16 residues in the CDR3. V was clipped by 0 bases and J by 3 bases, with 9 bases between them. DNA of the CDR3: TGTGCCAGCAGCTTAGCGCGACAGAACTATAATTCACCCCTCCACTTT. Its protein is CASSLARQNYNSPLHF.

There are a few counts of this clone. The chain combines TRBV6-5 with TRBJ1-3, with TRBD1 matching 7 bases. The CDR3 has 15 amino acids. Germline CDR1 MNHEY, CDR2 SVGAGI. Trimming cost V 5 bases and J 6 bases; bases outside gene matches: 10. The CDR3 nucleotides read TGTGCCAGCAGTCAACAGGGGACCGGGGTAAACACCATATATTTT. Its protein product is CASSQQGTGVNTIYF.

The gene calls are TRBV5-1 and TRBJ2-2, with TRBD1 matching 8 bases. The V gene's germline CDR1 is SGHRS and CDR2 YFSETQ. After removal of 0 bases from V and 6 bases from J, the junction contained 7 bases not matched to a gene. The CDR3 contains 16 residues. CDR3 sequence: CASSLAVQGASGELFF. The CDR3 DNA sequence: TGCGCCAGCAGCTTGGCGGTGCAGGGGGCGTCCGGGGAGCTGTTTTTT.

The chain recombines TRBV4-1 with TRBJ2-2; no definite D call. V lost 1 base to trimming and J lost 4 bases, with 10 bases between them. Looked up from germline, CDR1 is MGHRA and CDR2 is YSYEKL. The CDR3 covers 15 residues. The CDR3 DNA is TGCGCCAGCAGCCAAGCTGCCTCGGGCACCGGGGAGCTGTTTTTT. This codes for CASSQAASGTGELFF.

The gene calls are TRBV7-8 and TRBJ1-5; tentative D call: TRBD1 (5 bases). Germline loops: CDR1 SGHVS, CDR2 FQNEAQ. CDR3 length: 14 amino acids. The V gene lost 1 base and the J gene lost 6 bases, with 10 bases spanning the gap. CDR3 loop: CASSLESGPQPQHF. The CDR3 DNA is TGTGCCAGCAGCTTAGAGTCAGGGCCTCAGCCCCAGCATTTT.

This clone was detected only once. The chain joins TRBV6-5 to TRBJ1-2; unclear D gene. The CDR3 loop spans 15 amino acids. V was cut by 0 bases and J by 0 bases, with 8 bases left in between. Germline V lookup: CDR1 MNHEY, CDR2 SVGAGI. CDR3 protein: CASSYSPVANYGYTF. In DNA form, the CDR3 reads TGTGCCAGCAGTTACTCGCCGGTAGCTAACTATGGCTACACCTTC.

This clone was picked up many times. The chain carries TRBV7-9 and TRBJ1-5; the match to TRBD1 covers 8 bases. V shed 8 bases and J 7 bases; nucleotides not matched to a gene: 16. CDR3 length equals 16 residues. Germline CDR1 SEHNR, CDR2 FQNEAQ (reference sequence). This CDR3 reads CASGPGTGTLNQPQHF. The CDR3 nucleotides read TGTGCCAGCGGACCCGGGACAGGTACATTAAACCAGCCCCAGCATTTT.

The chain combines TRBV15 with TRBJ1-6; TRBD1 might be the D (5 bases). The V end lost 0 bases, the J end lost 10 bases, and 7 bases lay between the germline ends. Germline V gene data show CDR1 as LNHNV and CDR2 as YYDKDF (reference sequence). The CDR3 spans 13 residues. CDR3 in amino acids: CATSRETVSPLHF. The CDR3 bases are TGTGCCACCAGCAGAGAGACAGTCTCACCCCTCCACTTT.

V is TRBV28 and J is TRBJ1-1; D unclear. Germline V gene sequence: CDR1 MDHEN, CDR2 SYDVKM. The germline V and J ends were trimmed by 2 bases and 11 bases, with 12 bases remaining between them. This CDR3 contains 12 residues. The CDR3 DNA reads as TGTGCCAGCAGTTTAAGGTTGAGGGAGGCTTTCTTT. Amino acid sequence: CASSLRLREAFF.

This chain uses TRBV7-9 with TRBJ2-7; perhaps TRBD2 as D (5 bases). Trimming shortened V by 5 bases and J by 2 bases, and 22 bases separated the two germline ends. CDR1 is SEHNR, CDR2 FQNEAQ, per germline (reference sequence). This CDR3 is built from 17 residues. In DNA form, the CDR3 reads TGTGCCAGCAGCCTCCCCCGAACGAGGGTTCGGGCCTACGAGCAGTACTTC. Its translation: CASSLPRTRVRAYEQYF.

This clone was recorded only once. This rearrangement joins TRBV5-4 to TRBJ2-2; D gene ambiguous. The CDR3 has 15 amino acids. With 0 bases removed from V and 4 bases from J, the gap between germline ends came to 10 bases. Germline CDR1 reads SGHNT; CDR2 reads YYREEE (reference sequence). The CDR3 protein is CASSLDRSSTGELFF. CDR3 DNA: TGTGCCAGCAGCTTGGACCGTTCTAGCACCGGGGAGCTGTTTTTT.

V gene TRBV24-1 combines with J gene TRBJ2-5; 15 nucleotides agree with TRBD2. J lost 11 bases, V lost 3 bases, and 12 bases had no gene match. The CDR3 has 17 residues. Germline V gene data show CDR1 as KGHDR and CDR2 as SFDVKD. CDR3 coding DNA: TGTGCCACCAGTGATGAGAAGGGACTAGCGGGGGGCGGAGGTCAGTACTTC. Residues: CATSDEKGLAGGGGQYF.

The CDR3 loop is CASSPKQGPETQYF. The CDR3 nucleotides read TGTGCCAGCTCACCGAAACAGGGACCAGAGACCCAGTACTTC. The chain couples TRBV18 to TRBJ2-5, with D possibly matching TRBD1 (6 bases). Germline-derived CDR1 and CDR2 are KGHSH and LQKENI. V dropped 3 bases and J dropped 4 bases, with 12 bases sitting between them. This CDR3 contains 14 residues.

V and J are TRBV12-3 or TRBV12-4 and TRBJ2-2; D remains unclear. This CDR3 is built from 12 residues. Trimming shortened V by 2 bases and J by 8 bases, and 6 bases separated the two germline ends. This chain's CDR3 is CASSLLPGELFF. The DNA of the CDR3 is TGTGCCAGCAGTTTACTACCGGGGGAGCTGTTTTTT.

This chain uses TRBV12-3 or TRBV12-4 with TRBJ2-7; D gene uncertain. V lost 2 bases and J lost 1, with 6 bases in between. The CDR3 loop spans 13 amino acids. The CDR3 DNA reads TGTGCCAGCAGTTTACTAGAGTCCTACGAGCAGTACTTC. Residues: CASSLLESYEQYF.

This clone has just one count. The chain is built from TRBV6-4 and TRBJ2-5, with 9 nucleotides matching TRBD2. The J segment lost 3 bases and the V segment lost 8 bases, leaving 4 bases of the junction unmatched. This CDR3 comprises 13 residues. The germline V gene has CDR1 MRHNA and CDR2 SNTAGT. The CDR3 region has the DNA TGTGCCAGCCTGGGACTAGCTAAAGAGACCCAGTACTTC. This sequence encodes CASLGLAKETQYF.

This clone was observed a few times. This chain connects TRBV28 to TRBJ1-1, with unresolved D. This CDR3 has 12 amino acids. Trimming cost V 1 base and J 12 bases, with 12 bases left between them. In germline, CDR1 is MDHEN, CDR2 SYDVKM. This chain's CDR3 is CASSLLREGTFF. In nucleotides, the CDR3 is TGTGCCAGCAGTTTATTAAGGGAGGGTACTTTCTTT.

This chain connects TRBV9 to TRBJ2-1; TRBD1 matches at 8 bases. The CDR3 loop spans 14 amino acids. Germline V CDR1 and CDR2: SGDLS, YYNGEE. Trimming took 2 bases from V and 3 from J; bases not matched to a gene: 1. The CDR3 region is CASSVGTGYNEQFF. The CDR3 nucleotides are TGTGCCAGCAGCGTCGGGACAGGCTACAATGAGCAGTTCTTC.

CDR3 bases: TGTGCCAGCAGCTTGGGGACTCAACAAGAGACCCAGTACTTC. This gives the protein CASSLGTQQETQYF. The chain uses TRBV5-4 and TRBJ2-5, with D perhaps matching TRBD2 (5 bases). Germline V gene sequence: CDR1 SGHNT, CDR2 YYREEE (reference sequence). V was shortened by 0 bases and J by 2 bases, with 8 bases between the two germline ends. This CDR3 comprises 14 residues.